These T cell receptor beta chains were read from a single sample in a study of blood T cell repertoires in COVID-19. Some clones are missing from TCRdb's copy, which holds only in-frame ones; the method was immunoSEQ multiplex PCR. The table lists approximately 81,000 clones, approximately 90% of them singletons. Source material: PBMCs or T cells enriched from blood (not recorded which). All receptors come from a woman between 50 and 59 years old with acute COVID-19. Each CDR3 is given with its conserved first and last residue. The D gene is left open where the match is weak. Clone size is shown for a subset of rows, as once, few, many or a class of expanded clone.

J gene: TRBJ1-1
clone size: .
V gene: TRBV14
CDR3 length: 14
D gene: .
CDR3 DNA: TGTGCCAGCAGCCAAGGCCTTTCAGTGGGCCAAGCTTTCTTT
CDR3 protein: CASSQGLSVGQAFF

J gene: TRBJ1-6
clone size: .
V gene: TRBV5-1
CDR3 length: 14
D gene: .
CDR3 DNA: TGCGCCAGCAGCGAAAGGACAGATAATTCACCCCTCCACTTT
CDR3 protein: CASSERTDNSPLHF

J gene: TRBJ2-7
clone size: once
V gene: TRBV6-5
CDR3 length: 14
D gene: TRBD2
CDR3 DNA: TGTGCCAGCCGGTGGACTAGTCGTACCTACGAGCAGTACTTC
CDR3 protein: CASRWTSRTYEQYF

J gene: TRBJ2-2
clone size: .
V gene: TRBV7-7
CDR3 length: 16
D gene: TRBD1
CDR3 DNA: TGTGCTAGCAGCTTAGCTCAGGGGGCGATCACCGGGGAGCTGTTTTTT
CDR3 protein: CASSLAQGAITGELFF

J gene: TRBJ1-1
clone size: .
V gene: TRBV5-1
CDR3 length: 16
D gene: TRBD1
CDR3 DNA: TGCGCCAGCGGATCTGGGACAGGGGGGACGAACACTGAAGCTTTCTTT
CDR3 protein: CASGSGTGGTNTEAFF

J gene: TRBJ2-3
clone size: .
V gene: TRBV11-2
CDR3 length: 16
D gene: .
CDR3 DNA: TGTGCCAGCAGCTTAGATTTGAGCCTTAGCACAGATACGCAGTATTTT
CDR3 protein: CASSLDLSLSTDTQYF

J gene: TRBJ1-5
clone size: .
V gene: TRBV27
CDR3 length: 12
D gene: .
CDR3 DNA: TGTGCCTCCGGGACTCACAATCAGCCCCAGCATTTT
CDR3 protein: CASGTHNQPQHF

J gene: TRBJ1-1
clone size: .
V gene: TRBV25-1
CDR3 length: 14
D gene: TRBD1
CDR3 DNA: TGTGCCAGCAGTGAACTAGACAGGGACGGTGAAGCTTTCTTT
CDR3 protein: CASSELDRDGEAFF

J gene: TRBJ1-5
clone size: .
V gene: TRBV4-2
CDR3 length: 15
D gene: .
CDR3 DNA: TGTGCCAGCAGCCAAGTTGTGGCAGACAATCAGCCCCAGCATTTT
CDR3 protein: CASSQVVADNQPQHF

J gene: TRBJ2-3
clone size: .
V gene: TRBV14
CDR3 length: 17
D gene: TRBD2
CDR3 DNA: TGTGCCAGCAGCCCCCGGACTAGCGGGAGTGGGACAGATACGCAGTATTTT
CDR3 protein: CASSPRTSGSGTDTQYF

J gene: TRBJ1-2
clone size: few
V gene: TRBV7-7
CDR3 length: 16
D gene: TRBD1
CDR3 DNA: TGTGCCAGCAGCTCCAAGCCTGGACAGGCTCACTATGGCTACACCTTC
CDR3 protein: CASSSKPGQAHYGYTF

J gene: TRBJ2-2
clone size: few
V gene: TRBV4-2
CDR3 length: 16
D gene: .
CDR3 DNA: TGTGCCAGCAGCCGCTCCGAGGGCCAAGGCACCGGGGAGCTGTTTTTT
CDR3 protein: CASSRSEGQGTGELFF

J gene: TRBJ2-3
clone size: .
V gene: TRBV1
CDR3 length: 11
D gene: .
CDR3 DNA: TGCACCAATTTCCGGGTCCCATCCCAGTATTTT
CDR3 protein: CTNFRVPSQYF

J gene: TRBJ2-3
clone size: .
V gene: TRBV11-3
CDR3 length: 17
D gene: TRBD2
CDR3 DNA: TGTGCCAGCAGCTACCATTACGGGACTAGTGTGACAGATACGCAGTATTTT
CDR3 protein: CASSYHYGTSVTDTQYF

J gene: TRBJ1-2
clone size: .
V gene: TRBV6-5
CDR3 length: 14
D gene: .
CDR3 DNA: TGTGCCAGCAGTTACTCAAAGGGGAGGGCTGGCTACACCTTC
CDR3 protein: CASSYSKGRAGYTF

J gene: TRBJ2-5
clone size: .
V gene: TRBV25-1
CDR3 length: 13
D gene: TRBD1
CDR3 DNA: TGTGCCAGCAGTGGACAGGGAAGAGAGACCCAGTACTTC
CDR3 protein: CASSGQGRETQYF

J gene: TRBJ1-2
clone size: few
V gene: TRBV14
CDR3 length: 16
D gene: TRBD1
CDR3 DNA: TGTGCCAGCAGCCAAGATAAATTGGGACAGAACTATGGCTACACCTTC
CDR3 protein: CASSQDKLGQNYGYTF

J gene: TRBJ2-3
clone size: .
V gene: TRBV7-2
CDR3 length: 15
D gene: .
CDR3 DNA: TGTGCCAGCAGCCTAGGTAACCCAGGAACAGATACGCAGTATTTT
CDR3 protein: CASSLGNPGTDTQYF

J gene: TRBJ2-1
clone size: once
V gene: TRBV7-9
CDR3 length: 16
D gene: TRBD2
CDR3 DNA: TGTGCCAGCAGCTCCTATACTAGCGGGAGGGCTATTGAGCAGTTCTTC
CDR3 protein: CASSSYTSGRAIEQFF

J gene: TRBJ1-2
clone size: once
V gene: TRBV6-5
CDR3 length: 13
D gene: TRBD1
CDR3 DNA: TGTGCCAGCAGCGACCAGGGGGACTATGGCTACACCTTC
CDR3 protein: CASSDQGDYGYTF

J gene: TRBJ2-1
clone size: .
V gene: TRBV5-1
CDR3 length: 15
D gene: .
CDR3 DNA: TGCGCCAGCAGCTTGTTGGCAGGGAAGGGCAATGAGCAGTTCTTC
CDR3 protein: CASSLLAGKGNEQFF

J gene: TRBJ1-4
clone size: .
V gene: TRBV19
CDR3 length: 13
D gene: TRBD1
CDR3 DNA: TGTGCCAGCCGGACAGGACAAGACGAAAAACTGTTTTTT
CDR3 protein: CASRTGQDEKLFF

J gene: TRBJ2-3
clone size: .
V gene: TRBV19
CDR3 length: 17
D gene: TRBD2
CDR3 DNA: TGTGCCAGTAGTATGGGAGGGGCTAGCGGGAGCGCAGATACGCAGTATTTT
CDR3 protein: CASSMGGASGSADTQYF

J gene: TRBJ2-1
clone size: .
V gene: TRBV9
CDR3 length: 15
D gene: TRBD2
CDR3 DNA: TGTGCCAGCAGCGTAGACGGGAGGGGAAAGAATGAGCAGTTCTTC
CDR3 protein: CASSVDGRGKNEQFF

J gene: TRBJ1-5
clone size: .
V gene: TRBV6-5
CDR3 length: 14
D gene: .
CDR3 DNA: TGTGCCAGCAGTTACCTGGGGGGAGGACAGCCCCAGCATTTT
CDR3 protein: CASSYLGGGQPQHF

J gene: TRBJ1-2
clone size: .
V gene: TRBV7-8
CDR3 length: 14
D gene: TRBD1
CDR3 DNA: TGTGCCAGCAGCTATGACAGGGGAATCTATGGCTACACCTTC
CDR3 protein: CASSYDRGIYGYTF

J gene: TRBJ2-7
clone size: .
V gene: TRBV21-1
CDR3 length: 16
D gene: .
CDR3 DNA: TGTGCCAGCAGCAAAGTGAGACTAGCGCTAGCCTACGAGCAGTACTTC
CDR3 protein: CASSKVRLALAYEQYF

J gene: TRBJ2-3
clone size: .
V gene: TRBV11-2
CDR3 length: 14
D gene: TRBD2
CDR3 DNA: TGTGCCAGCAGCTTAATTAGCGGGACTGATACGCAGTATTTT
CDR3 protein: CASSLISGTDTQYF

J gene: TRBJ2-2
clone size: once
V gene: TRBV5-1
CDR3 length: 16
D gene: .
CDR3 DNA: TGCGCCAGCAGCTTGGTTCAGGGTGGGGACACCGGGGAGCTGTTTTTT
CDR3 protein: CASSLVQGGDTGELFF

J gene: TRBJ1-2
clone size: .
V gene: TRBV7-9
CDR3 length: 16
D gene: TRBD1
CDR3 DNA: TGTGCCAGCAGCCGACCCGGGACAGGGACTGATTATGGCTACACCTTC
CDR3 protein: CASSRPGTGTDYGYTF

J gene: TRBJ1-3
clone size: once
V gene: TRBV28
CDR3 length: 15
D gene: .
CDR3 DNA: TGTGCCAGCATTCGGGGAGGGGATATTGGAAACACCATATATTTT
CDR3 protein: CASIRGGDIGNTIYF

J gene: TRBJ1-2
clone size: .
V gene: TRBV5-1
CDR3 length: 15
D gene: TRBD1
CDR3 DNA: TGCGCCAGCAGCTTGGGGCCACAGGGGGCCTATGGCTACACCTTC
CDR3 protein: CASSLGPQGAYGYTF

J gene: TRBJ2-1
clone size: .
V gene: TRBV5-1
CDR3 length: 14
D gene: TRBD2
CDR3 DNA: TGCGCCAGCAGTTACCGCGGGAGTTCGAATGAGCAGTTCTTC
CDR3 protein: CASSYRGSSNEQFF

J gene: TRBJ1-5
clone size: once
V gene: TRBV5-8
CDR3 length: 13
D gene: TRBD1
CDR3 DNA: TGTGCCAGCAGCGGGACAGGGGGACAGCCCCAGCATTTT
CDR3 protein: CASSGTGGQPQHF

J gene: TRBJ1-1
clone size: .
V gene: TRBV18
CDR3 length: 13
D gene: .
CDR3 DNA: TGTGCCAGCTCACAGGACATGAACACTGAAGCTTTCTTT
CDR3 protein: CASSQDMNTEAFF

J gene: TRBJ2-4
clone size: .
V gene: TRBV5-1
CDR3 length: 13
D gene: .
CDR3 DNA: TGCGCCAGCAGTGGGGACAACAAAAACATTCAGTACTTC
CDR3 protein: CASSGDNKNIQYF

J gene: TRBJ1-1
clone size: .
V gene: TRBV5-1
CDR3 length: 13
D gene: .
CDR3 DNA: TGCGCCAGCAGCTTACAGGTATCCACTGAAGCTTTCTTT
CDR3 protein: CASSLQVSTEAFF

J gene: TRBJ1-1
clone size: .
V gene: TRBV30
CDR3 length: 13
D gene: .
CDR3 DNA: TGTGCCTGGAGTGTGGGGCAGAACACTGAAGCTTTCTTT
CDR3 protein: CAWSVGQNTEAFF

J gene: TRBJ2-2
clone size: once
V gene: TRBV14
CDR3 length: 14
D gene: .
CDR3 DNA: TGTGCCAGCAGCCAAGATTTACGGACCGGGGAGCTGTTTTTT
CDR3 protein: CASSQDLRTGELFF

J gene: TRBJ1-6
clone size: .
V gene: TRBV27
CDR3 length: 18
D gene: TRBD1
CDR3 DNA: TGTGCCAGCAGCTTAACAGGGCAGGGGGTTTCCTATAATTCACCCCTCCACTTT
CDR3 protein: CASSLTGQGVSYNSPLHF

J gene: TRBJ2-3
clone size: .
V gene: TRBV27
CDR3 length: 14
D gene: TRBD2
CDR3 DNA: TGTGCCAGCAGACTAGCGGGAGGGTTAGATACGCAGTATTTT
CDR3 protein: CASRLAGGLDTQYF

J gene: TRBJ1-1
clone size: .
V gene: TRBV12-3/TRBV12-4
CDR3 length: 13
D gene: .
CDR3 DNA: TGTGCCACCAGCGGGTCGGGGAACACTGAAGCTTTCTTT
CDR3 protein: CATSGSGNTEAFF

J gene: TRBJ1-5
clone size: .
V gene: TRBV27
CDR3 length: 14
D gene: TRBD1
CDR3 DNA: TGTGCCAGCAGAGTTACAGGGGGCTATCAGCCCCAGCATTTT
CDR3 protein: CASRVTGGYQPQHF

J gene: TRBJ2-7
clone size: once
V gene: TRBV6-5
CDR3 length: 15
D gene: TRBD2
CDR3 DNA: TGTGCCAGCACCTTGTCTAGCGGGAGCTCCTACGAGCAGTACTTC
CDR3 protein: CASTLSSGSSYEQYF

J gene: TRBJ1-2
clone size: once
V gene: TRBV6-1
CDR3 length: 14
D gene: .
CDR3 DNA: TGTGCCAGCAGTGAAGTAGGAGGTTTCTATGGCTACACCTTC
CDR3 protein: CASSEVGGFYGYTF

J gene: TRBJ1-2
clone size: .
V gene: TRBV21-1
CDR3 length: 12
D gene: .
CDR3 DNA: TGTGCCAGCAGCAAAGAGCCCAATGGCTACACCTTC
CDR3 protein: CASSKEPNGYTF

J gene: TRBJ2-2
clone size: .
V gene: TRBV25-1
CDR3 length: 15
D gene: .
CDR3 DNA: TGTGCCAGCAGTGACTTCACAGCCAACACCGGGGAGCTGTTTTTT
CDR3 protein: CASSDFTANTGELFF

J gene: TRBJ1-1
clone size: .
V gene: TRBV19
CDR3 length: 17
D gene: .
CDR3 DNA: TGTGCCAGTAGTATTGGATACAAGGGTTGGGGGGACACTGAAGCTTTCTTT
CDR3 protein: CASSIGYKGWGDTEAFF

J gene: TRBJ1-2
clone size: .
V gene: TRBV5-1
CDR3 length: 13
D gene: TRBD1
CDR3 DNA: TGCGCCAGCAGCTTCGGACAGGATGATGGCTACACCTTC
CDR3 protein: CASSFGQDDGYTF

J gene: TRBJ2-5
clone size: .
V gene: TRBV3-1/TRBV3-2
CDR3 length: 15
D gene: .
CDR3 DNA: TGTGCCAGCAGCCGGGCGACAGGACCCCAAGAGACCCAGTACTTC
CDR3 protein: CASSRATGPQETQYF

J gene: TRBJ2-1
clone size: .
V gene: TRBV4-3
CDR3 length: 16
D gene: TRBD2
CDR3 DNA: TGCGCCAGCAGCTACGCCGGGACTAGCGGGATTAGTGAGCAGTTCTTC
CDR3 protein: CASSYAGTSGISEQFF

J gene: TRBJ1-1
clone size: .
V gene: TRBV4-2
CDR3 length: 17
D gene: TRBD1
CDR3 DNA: TGTGCCAGCAGCCAAGTTCCCCCGACAGGGTTGAACACTGAAGCTTTCTTT
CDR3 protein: CASSQVPPTGLNTEAFF

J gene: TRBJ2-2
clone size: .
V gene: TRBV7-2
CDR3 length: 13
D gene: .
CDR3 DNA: TGTGCCAGCAGCTTAGCTTCGACCGGGGAGCTGTTTTTT
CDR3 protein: CASSLASTGELFF